A single sample is the source of the 10 T cell receptor beta chains below, sequenced in a study of cytomegalovirus exposure and HLA in healthy donors. PCR used 60 Vbeta primers and 13 Jbeta primers. Data came from immunoSEQ multiplex PCR; TCRdb stores just in-frame clones and leaves some out. The sample table includes 68,000 or so clones. Source material: PBMCs. The receptors stem from a female donor in good health and CMV-seropositive.

This sequence joins TRBV9 and TRBJ1-4; possibly TRBD1 for D (6 bases). This CDR3 spans 15 amino acids. CDR1 and CDR2 (germline): SGDLS, YYNGEE. The germline V and J ends were trimmed by 2 bases and 3 bases, with 11 bases remaining between them. In DNA, the CDR3 is TGTGCCAGCAGCGTTTCTGGGGGCCCTAATGAAAAACTGTTTTTT. The encoded protein is CASSVSGGPNEKLFF.

The gene calls are TRBV7-6 and TRBJ2-7; D is perhaps TRBD1 (5 bases). Deletions cut 2 bases from V and 5 bases from J, with 16 bases between. This CDR3 is built from 15 residues. Germline lookup yields CDR1 SGHVS and CDR2 FNYEAQ. Here the CDR3 reads CASSLKATRVHEQYF. In DNA, the CDR3 is TGTGCCAGCAGCTTAAAGGCGACCAGGGTCCACGAGCAGTACTTC.

The chain combines TRBV5-1 with TRBJ2-6, with no clear D. The V gene's germline CDR1 is SGHRS and CDR2 YFSETQ. This CDR3 spans 14 amino acids. V was clipped by 4 bases and J by 1 base, with 6 bases between them. CDR3 in amino acids: CASSLESGANVLTF. The CDR3 region has the DNA TGCGCCAGCAGCCTAGAATCTGGGGCCAACGTCCTGACTTTC.

The V and J genes are TRBV9 and TRBJ2-5, with 8 positions matching TRBD2. J was trimmed by 5 bases and V by 4 bases; bases with no gene match: 7. Germline CDR1 is SGDLS and CDR2 is YYNGEE. The CDR3 sequence is 14 residues long. CDR3 sequence (DNA): TGTGCCAGCAGCCCGCGGGGGGATGGCGAGACCCAGTACTTC. Protein: CASSPRGDGETQYF.

The chain joins TRBV5-1 to TRBJ2-7; 7 positions match TRBD2. Trimming took 4 bases from V and 0 from J; bases not matched to a gene: 10. From germline, CDR1 is SGHRS and CDR2 YFSETQ. This CDR3 is 16 amino acids long. CDR3: CASSPIRRGVSYEQYF. CDR3 DNA sequence: TGCGCCAGCAGCCCCATTCGACGGGGGGTCTCCTACGAGCAGTACTTC. The variable domain in full, with the rest retrieved from reference TRBV5-1 and TRBJ2-7, is KAGVTQTPRYLIKTRGQQVTLSCSPISGHRSVSWYQQTPGQGLQFLFEYFSETQRNKGNFPGRFSGRQFSNSRSEMNVSTLELGDSALYLCASSPIRRGVSYEQYFGPGTRLTVT.

The chain is built from TRBV6-5 and TRBJ2-7; no firm D call. V was cut by 0 bases and J by 6 bases, with 3 bases left in between. CDR1 and CDR2 from the germline V gene are MNHEY and SVGAGI. This CDR3 has 11 residues. The CDR3 is CASSYSSEQYF. The DNA of the CDR3 is TGTGCCAGCAGTTACTCGAGCGAGCAGTACTTC.

The chain recombines TRBV27 with TRBJ1-5; 10 bases line up with TRBD1. Germline CDR1 and CDR2: MNHEY and SMNVEV (reference sequence). The V segment lost 10 bases and the J segment 6 bases; nucleotides outside the gene matches: 12. The CDR3 consists of 15 residues. The CDR3 loop is CATSETGGRFQPQHF. The CDR3 DNA sequence: TGTGCCACCTCTGAGACAGGGGGCAGATTTCAGCCCCAGCATTTT.

The chain recombines TRBV19 with TRBJ2-2, with 9 bases that match TRBD2. CDR3 size: 16 residues. Germline V gene sequence: CDR1 LNHDA, CDR2 SQIVND (reference sequence). The ends lost 1 base at V and 1 base at J; junction bases unmatched: 1. The CDR3 sequence: CASSIVSGRNTGELFF. The CDR3 DNA reads as TGTGCCAGTAGTATAGTTAGCGGGAGGAACACCGGGGAGCTGTTTTTT.

The CDR3 DNA reads as TGTGCCAGTAGTATAGGGCTAGCGCGGAGAACTAGCACAGATACGCAGTATTTT. It translates to CASSIGLARRTSTDTQYF. The genes are TRBV19 and TRBJ2-3; D might be TRBD2 (6 bases). The V and J ends lost 1 base and 0 bases respectively, with 17 bases between them. CDR1 and CDR2 from the germline V gene are LNHDA and SQIVND (reference sequence). This CDR3 has 18 residues.

This chain joins TRBV7-3 and TRBJ2-3, with 11 positions matching TRBD2. Germline trimming cut 5 bases from V and 2 bases from J; bases unmatched to any gene: 3. Germline V CDR1 and CDR2: SGHTA, FQGTGA. CDR3 length: 15 residues. This chain's CDR3 is CASSVGLAATDTQYF. CDR3 sequence (DNA): TGTGCCAGCAGCGTGGGACTAGCGGCCACAGATACGCAGTATTTT.